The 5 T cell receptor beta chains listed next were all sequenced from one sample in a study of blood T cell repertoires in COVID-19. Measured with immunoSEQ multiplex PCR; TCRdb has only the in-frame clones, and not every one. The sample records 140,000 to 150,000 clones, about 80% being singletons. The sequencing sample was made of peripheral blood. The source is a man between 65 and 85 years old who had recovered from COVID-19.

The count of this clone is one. CDR3 region: CASSLASRGTGELFF. Here the CDR3 DNA reads TGTGCCAGCAGCTTGGCCTCTAGGGGCACCGGGGAGCTGTTTTTT. This rearrangement joins TRBV5-5 to TRBJ2-2; tentative D call: TRBD1 (5 bases). This CDR3 is 15 amino acids long. Germline V gene data show CDR1 as SGHKS and CDR2 as YYEKEE (reference sequence). V dropped 0 bases and J dropped 4 bases, with 10 bases sitting between them. The variable domain in full, completed from reference TRBV5-5 and TRBJ2-2, reads DAGVTQSPTHLIKTRGQQVTLRCSPISGHKSVSWYQQVLGQGPQFIFQYYEKEERGRGNFPDRFSARQFPNYSSELNVNALLLGDSALYLCASSLASRGTGELFFGEGSRLTVL.

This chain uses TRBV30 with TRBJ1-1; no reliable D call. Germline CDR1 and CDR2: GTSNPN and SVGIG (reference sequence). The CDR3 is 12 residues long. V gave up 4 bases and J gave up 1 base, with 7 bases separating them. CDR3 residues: CAWTESNTEAFF. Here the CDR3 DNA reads TGTGCCTGGACTGAGTCGAACACTGAAGCTTTCTTT.

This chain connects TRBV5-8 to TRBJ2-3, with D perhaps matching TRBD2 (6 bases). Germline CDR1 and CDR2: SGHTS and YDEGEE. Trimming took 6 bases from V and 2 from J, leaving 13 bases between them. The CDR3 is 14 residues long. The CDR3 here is CASTLAENTDTQYF. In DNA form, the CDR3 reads TGTGCCAGCACCTTAGCGGAAAACACAGATACGCAGTATTTT. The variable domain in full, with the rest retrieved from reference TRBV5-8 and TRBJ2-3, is EAGVTQSPTHLIKTRGQQATLRCSPISGHTSVYWYQQALGLGLQFLLWYDEGEERNRGNFPPRFSGRQFPNYSSELNVNALELEDSALYLCASTLAENTDTQYFGPGTRLTVL.

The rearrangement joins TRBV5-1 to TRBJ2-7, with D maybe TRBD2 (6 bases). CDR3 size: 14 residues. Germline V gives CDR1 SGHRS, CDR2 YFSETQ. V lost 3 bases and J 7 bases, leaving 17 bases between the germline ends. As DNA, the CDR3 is TGCGCCAGCAGCTCGAGCGATGGGGGGAGGGAGCAGTACTTC. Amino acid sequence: CASSSSDGGREQYF. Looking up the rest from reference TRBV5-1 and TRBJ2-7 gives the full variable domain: KAGVTQTPRYLIKTRGQQVTLSCSPISGHRSVSWYQQTPGQGLQFLFEYFSETQRNKGNFPGRFSGRQFSNSRSEMNVSTLELGDSALYLCASSSSDGGREQYFGPGTRLTVT.

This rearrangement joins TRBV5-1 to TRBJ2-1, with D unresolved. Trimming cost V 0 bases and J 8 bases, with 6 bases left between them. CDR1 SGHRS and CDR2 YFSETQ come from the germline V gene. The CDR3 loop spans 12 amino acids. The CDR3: CASSLGPHEQFF. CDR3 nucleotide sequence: TGCGCCAGCAGCTTGGGGCCACATGAGCAGTTCTTC.